These T cell receptor beta chains were read from a single sample in a study of shared clonotypes between healthy human individuals. Sequencing used immunoSEQ multiplex PCR; TCRdb keeps in-frame clones, though not all of them. The sample has under 600,000 clones; about 98% are singletons. The sequenced sample was naive CD8+ T cells sorted from blood. Source of these receptors: a man aged 30-40 years in good health. Each CDR3 is given with its conserved first and last residue. A D gene is named only where the DNA matches it firmly. A clone size is listed for some rows: how often the clone was seen (once, few, many), or a class if it is expanded.

J gene: TRBJ2-7
clone size: .
D gene: TRBD2
V gene: TRBV9
CDR3 DNA: TGTGCCAGCAGTCCCGGGACTAGCGGGAGGGACGAGCAGTACTTC
CDR3 protein: CASSPGTSGRDEQYF

J gene: TRBJ2-1
clone size: .
D gene: TRBD2
V gene: TRBV9
CDR3 DNA: TGTGCCAGCAGCGTCAGCGGGGGGGCCCAGTTCTTC
CDR3 protein: CASSVSGGAQFF

J gene: TRBJ2-7
clone size: .
D gene: TRBD1
V gene: TRBV5-5
CDR3 DNA: TGTGCCAGCAGCTTGTGGCAGGGGGACTACGAGCAGTACTTC
CDR3 protein: CASSLWQGDYEQYF

J gene: TRBJ2-3
clone size: .
D gene: .
V gene: TRBV5-1
CDR3 DNA: TGCGCCAGCAGCTGGTCTCGGACGCGGATTAGCACAGATACGCAGTATTTT
CDR3 protein: CASSWSRTRISTDTQYF

J gene: TRBJ2-5
clone size: once
D gene: .
V gene: TRBV7-9
CDR3 DNA: TGTGCCAGCAGCCCCCCCCGGGCAGGGGGGGAAGGGGAGACCCAGTACTTC
CDR3 protein: CASSPPRAGGEGETQYF

J gene: TRBJ1-5
clone size: .
D gene: .
V gene: TRBV7-2
CDR3 DNA: TGTGCCAGCAGCTCAGGATTATCAGAGGGCAATCAGCCCCAGCATTTT
CDR3 protein: CASSSGLSEGNQPQHF

J gene: TRBJ2-7
clone size: .
D gene: TRBD1
V gene: TRBV2
CDR3 DNA: TGTGCCAGCAGTGTCCCGGGACAGGGTACTTACGAGCAGTACTTC
CDR3 protein: CASSVPGQGTYEQYF

J gene: TRBJ2-1
clone size: .
D gene: .
V gene: TRBV6-6
CDR3 DNA: TGTGCCAGCAGTTACCGGGAGACGGCCGGTGAGCAGTTCTTC
CDR3 protein: CASSYRETAGEQFF

J gene: TRBJ1-5
clone size: .
D gene: .
V gene: TRBV28
CDR3 DNA: TGTGCCAGCAGTTCCGGGGGAAGCAATCAGCCCCAGCATTTT
CDR3 protein: CASSSGGSNQPQHF

J gene: TRBJ2-2
clone size: .
D gene: .
V gene: TRBV6-4
CDR3 DNA: TGTGCCAGCAGTGACACGTACACCGGGGAGCTGTTTTTT
CDR3 protein: CASSDTYTGELFF

J gene: TRBJ2-1
clone size: .
D gene: .
V gene: TRBV7-9
CDR3 DNA: TGTGCCAGCAGCTCGATAGCCGTTAACCACAATGAGCAGTTCTTC
CDR3 protein: CASSSIAVNHNEQFF

J gene: TRBJ2-1
clone size: .
D gene: .
V gene: TRBV19
CDR3 DNA: TGTGCCAGTAGCCCCGTAGCGGACGAAATATCCTACAATGAGCAGTTCTTC
CDR3 protein: CASSPVADEISYNEQFF

J gene: TRBJ1-5
clone size: .
D gene: .
V gene: TRBV13
CDR3 DNA: TGTGCCAGCAGCTCCCGGGACAGCAATCAGCCCCAGCATTTT
CDR3 protein: CASSSRDSNQPQHF

J gene: TRBJ2-2
clone size: .
D gene: TRBD1
V gene: TRBV29-1
CDR3 DNA: TGCAGCGTTGACCGGGCGGGACAGGTTAACACCGGGGAGCTGTTTTTT
CDR3 protein: CSVDRAGQVNTGELFF

J gene: TRBJ1-2
clone size: .
D gene: TRBD1
V gene: TRBV5-8
CDR3 DNA: TGTGCCAGCAGCATAGGACAGGCTCCGGTCTTTGTTGGCTACACCTTC
CDR3 protein: CASSIGQAPVFVGYTF

J gene: TRBJ1-5
clone size: .
D gene: .
V gene: TRBV7-8
CDR3 DNA: TGTGCCAGCAGCTTGGGCAGCGAGCCCCAGCATTTT
CDR3 protein: CASSLGSEPQHF

J gene: TRBJ2-7
clone size: .
D gene: .
V gene: TRBV9
CDR3 DNA: TGTGCCAGCAGCTCAGGGACCTCCTACGAGCAGTACTTC
CDR3 protein: CASSSGTSYEQYF

J gene: TRBJ1-1
clone size: once
D gene: .
V gene: TRBV10-3
CDR3 DNA: TGTGCCATCTGGCAGGGACAAACGAACACTGAAGCTTTCTTT
CDR3 protein: CAIWQGQTNTEAFF

J gene: TRBJ2-1
clone size: .
D gene: TRBD2
V gene: TRBV6-5
CDR3 DNA: TGTGCCAGCACCTCCGGGATTTCGGGGGGCAATGAGCAGTTCTTC
CDR3 protein: CASTSGISGGNEQFF

J gene: TRBJ2-5
clone size: .
D gene: TRBD1
V gene: TRBV7-9
CDR3 DNA: TGTGCCAGCAGCCAGGCCCCCGGGACAGGGGGCAGGAGTGGCGAGACCCAGTACTTC
CDR3 protein: CASSQAPGTGGRSGETQYF

J gene: TRBJ1-4
clone size: .
D gene: .
V gene: TRBV28
CDR3 DNA: TGTGCCAGCAGTTCGACATCACTACTGTTTTTT
CDR3 protein: CASSSTSLLFF

J gene: TRBJ1-3
clone size: .
D gene: .
V gene: TRBV27
CDR3 DNA: TGTGCCAGCAGTCCTTGGGCCATATATTTT
CDR3 protein: CASSPWAIYF

J gene: TRBJ2-7
clone size: .
D gene: .
V gene: TRBV18
CDR3 DNA: TGTGCCAGCTCACCAGACACTAGCTCCTACGAGCAGTACTTC
CDR3 protein: CASSPDTSSYEQYF

J gene: TRBJ1-1
clone size: .
D gene: .
V gene: TRBV6-1
CDR3 DNA: TGTGCCAGCAGTGAAATTTGGGGGACGAACACTGAAGCTTTCTTT
CDR3 protein: CASSEIWGTNTEAFF

J gene: TRBJ2-3
clone size: .
D gene: TRBD2
V gene: TRBV5-4
CDR3 DNA: TGTGCCAGCAGCTTTGATCTAGCGGCCCCAGATACGCAGTATTTT
CDR3 protein: CASSFDLAAPDTQYF

J gene: TRBJ1-2
clone size: few
D gene: .
V gene: TRBV29-1
CDR3 DNA: TGCAGCCTTACAGGGCAAGAGGGCTACACCTTC
CDR3 protein: CSLTGQEGYTF

J gene: TRBJ2-2
clone size: .
D gene: TRBD2
V gene: TRBV5-6
CDR3 DNA: TGTGCCAGCAGCTCTAGACTAGCGGGAGGGCTTCGTGCCGGGGAGCTGTTTTTT
CDR3 protein: CASSSRLAGGLRAGELFF

J gene: TRBJ2-7
clone size: .
D gene: TRBD2
V gene: TRBV13
CDR3 DNA: TGTGCCAGCAGCCTACTAGCGGACTACGAGCAGTACTTC
CDR3 protein: CASSLLADYEQYF

J gene: TRBJ1-2
clone size: .
D gene: .
V gene: TRBV27
CDR3 DNA: TGTGCCAGCAGCTACACAGGGTGGGATGGCTACACCTTC
CDR3 protein: CASSYTGWDGYTF

J gene: TRBJ1-2
clone size: .
D gene: TRBD1
V gene: TRBV27
CDR3 DNA: TGTGCCAGCAGTAGAGGGGGCAGGGGGAAAGCTAACTATGGCTACACCTTC
CDR3 protein: CASSRGGRGKANYGYTF

J gene: TRBJ1-5
clone size: once
D gene: .
V gene: TRBV28
CDR3 DNA: TGTGCCAGCAGTTTAATAGATAGCAATCAGCCCCAGCATTTT
CDR3 protein: CASSLIDSNQPQHF

J gene: TRBJ2-7
clone size: .
D gene: .
V gene: TRBV4-3
CDR3 DNA: TGCGCCAGCAGCCAAGGGGCCGGAGGCTACGAGCAGTACTTC
CDR3 protein: CASSQGAGGYEQYF

J gene: TRBJ2-7
clone size: .
D gene: TRBD2
V gene: TRBV27
CDR3 DNA: TGTGCCAGCAGCTTAGCGGGAGGAGCTTACGAGCAGTACTTC
CDR3 protein: CASSLAGGAYEQYF

J gene: TRBJ2-7
clone size: .
D gene: .
V gene: TRBV27
CDR3 DNA: TGTGCCAGCAGTTTATCTATGCTGGGGTCGTACGAGCAGTACTTC
CDR3 protein: CASSLSMLGSYEQYF

J gene: TRBJ2-7
clone size: .
D gene: .
V gene: TRBV10-2
CDR3 DNA: TGCGCCAGCATGGGGGGGCCCTACGAGCAGTACTTC
CDR3 protein: CASMGGPYEQYF

J gene: TRBJ1-5
clone size: .
D gene: .
V gene: TRBV27
CDR3 DNA: TGTGCCAGCAGTTTAATAGGGGAACAGCCCCAGCATTTT
CDR3 protein: CASSLIGEQPQHF

J gene: TRBJ1-5
clone size: .
D gene: TRBD1
V gene: TRBV11-2
CDR3 DNA: TGTGCCAGCAGCGAGGGACAGGGTCGCAATCAGCCCCAGCATTTT
CDR3 protein: CASSEGQGRNQPQHF

J gene: TRBJ2-7
clone size: once
D gene: TRBD2
V gene: TRBV4-1
CDR3 DNA: TGCGCCAGCAGCCCATTTCCGGGGGAGGGCCGCTACGAGCAGTACTTC
CDR3 protein: CASSPFPGEGRYEQYF

J gene: TRBJ2-7
clone size: .
D gene: TRBD2
V gene: TRBV6-5
CDR3 DNA: TGTGCCAGCAGACCCCGGACTAGCGGGGCCTACGAGCAGTACTTC
CDR3 protein: CASRPRTSGAYEQYF

J gene: TRBJ2-7
clone size: .
D gene: TRBD2
V gene: TRBV5-1
CDR3 DNA: TGCGCCAGCAGCGGGAGGGCTTTCGACGAGCAGTACTTC
CDR3 protein: CASSGRAFDEQYF